These 7 T cell receptor beta chains originate from one sample sequenced in a study of CD8+CD57+ T cells in acquired aplastic anemia. The sequenced patients had an expansion of CD8+CD57+ cells seen by flow cytometry. Profiling that covered TCR beta VDJ and CDR3 relied on genomic DNA as its template. TCRdb re-analysed the reads in MiXCR, keeping a single row per CDR3 protein. Of 200,000 to 250,000 distinct CDR3 sequences in the sample, about 60% were seen once. Sequences were obtained from sorted CD4+, CD8+, or CD8+CD57+ T cells (not recorded which) from PBMCs. The origin of the receptors is a human donor with aplastic anemia.

This clonotype came up many times. The chain recombines TRBV10-2 with TRBJ2-7; TRBD2 matches 7 bases. The CDR3 totals 12 residues. Unmatched junction bases numbered 1, after V lost 8 bases and J lost 0 bases. Germline CDR1 and CDR2: WSHSY and SAAADI. For the CDR3, the DNA is TGCGCCAGCTGGGACTACTCCTACGAGCAGTACTTC. As protein: CASWDYSYEQYF.

The J gene is TRBJ1-2, the V gene TRBV20-1, with 11 positions matching TRBD1. Unmatched junction bases numbered 17, after V lost 6 bases and J lost 8 bases. The CDR3 contains 16 residues. Per germline, CDR1 DFQATT and CDR2 SNEGSKA (reference sequence). The CDR3 region has the DNA TGCAGTGCCATACCGGACAGGGGGCAAGAGGCGAGCGGCTACACCTTC. Its translation is CSAIPDRGQEASGYTF.

This clonotype was observed a few times. V is TRBV6-2 or TRBV6-3 and J is TRBJ2-1; 9 nucleotides match TRBD2. This CDR3 region has 19 residues. The trim removed 2 bases at V and 1 base at J, leaving 12 bases unmatched. CDR1 and CDR2 from the germline V gene are MNHEY and SVGEGT. CDR3 residues: CASSYRRLAGPPSYNEQFF. CDR3 coding DNA: TGTGCCAGCAGTTACAGGCGCCTAGCGGGGCCGCCTTCCTACAATGAGCAGTTCTTC.

This chain joins TRBV10-2 and TRBJ2-3; either TRBD1 or TRBD2 may fit D (5 bases each). This CDR3 is 14 amino acids long. CDR1 and CDR2 (germline): WSHSY, SAAADI. V was shortened by 8 bases and J by 4 bases, with 16 bases between the two germline ends. CDR3 protein: CASREPGPPDTQYF. In DNA, the CDR3 is TGCGCCAGCCGGGAACCGGGACCGCCAGATACGCAGTATTTT.

This chain links TRBV20-1 with TRBJ2-7; possibly TRBD1 for D (7 bases). Germline loops: CDR1 DFQATT, CDR2 SNEGSKA (reference sequence). The germline V and J ends were trimmed by 3 bases and 7 bases, with 10 bases remaining between them. The CDR3 is made up of 11 amino acids. Here the CDR3 reads CSASRGVEQYF. The CDR3 DNA reads TGCAGTGCTAGCAGGGGGGTAGAGCAGTACTTC.

J is TRBJ2-1 and V is TRBV10-3; D perhaps matches TRBD2 (6 bases). Per germline, CDR1 ENHRY and CDR2 SYGVKD. V lost 2 bases and J 12 bases, leaving 14 bases between the germline ends. This CDR3 region has 13 residues. Here the CDR3 DNA reads TGTGCCATCAGTGAGACTGGCAACGGGGGGCAGTTCTTC. This gives the protein CAISETGNGGQFF.

This chain uses TRBV7-2 with TRBJ1-2; 7 bases are shared with TRBD1. The CDR3 is 17 residues long. V dropped 0 bases and J dropped 2; count of bases not matched to a gene: 9. Germline loops: CDR1 SGHTA, CDR2 FQGNSA. DNA of the CDR3: TGTGCCAGCAGCTTAGCTGGGGGACAGACGACAAACTATGGCTACACCTTC. It codes for CASSLAGGQTTNYGYTF. Full variable domain (remainder filled in from reference TRBV7-2 and TRBJ1-2): GAGVSQSPSNKVTEKGKDVELRCDPISGHTALYWYRQSLGQGLEFLIYFQGNSAPDKSGLPSDRFSAERTGGSVSTLTIQRTQQEDSAVYLCASSLAGGQTTNYGYTFGSGTRLTVV.